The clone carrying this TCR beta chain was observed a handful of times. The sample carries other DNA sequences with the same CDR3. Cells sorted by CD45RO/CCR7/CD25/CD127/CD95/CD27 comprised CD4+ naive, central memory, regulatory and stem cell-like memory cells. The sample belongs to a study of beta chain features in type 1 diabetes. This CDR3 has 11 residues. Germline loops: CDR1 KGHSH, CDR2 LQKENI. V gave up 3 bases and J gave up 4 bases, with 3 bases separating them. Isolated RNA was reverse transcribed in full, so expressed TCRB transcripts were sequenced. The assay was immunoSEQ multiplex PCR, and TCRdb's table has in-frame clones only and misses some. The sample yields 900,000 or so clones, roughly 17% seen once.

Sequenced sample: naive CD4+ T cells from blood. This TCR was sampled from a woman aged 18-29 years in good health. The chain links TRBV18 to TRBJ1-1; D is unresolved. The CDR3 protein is CASSPGTEAFF. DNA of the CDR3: TGTGCCAGCTCACCGGGCACTGAAGCTTTCTTT.